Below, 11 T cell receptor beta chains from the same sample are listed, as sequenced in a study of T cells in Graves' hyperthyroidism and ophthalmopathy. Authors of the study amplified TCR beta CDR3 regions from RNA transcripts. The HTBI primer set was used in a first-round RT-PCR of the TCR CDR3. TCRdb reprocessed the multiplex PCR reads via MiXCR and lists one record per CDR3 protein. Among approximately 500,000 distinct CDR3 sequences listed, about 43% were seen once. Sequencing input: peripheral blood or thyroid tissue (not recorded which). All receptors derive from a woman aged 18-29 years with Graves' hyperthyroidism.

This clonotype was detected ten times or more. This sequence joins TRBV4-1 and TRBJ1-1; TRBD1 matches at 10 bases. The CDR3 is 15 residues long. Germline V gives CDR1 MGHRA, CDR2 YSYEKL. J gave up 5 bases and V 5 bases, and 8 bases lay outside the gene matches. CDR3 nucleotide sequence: TGCGCCAGCAGCTCCCCGACAGGGGGCTTGACTGAAGCTTTCTTT. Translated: CASSSPTGGLTEAFF.

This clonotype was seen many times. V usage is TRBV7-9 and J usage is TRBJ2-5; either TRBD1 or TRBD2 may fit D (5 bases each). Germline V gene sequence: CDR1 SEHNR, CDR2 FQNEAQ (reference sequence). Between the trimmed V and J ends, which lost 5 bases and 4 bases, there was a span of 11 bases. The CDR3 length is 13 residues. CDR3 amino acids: CASSDRDAETQYF. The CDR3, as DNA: TGTGCCAGCAGCGACCGGGACGCAGAGACCCAGTACTTC.

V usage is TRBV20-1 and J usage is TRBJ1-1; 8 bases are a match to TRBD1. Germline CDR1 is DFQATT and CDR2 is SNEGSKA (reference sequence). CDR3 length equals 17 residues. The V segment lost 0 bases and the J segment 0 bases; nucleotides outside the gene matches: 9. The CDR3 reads CSARDPDRATLNTEAFF. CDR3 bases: TGCAGTGCTAGAGATCCGGACAGGGCCACTTTGAACACTGAAGCTTTCTTT.

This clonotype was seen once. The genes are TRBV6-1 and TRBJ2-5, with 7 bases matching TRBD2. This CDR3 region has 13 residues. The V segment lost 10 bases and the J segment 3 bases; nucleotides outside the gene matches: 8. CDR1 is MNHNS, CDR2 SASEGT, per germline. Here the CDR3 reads CATTRTRKETQYF. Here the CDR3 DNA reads TGTGCCACCACGAGGACTAGAAAAGAGACCCAGTACTTC.

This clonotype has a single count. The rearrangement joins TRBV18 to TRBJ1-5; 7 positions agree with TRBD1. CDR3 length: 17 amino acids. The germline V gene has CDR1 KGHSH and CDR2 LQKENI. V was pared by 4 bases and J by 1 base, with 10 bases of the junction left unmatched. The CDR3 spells CASSQTRQGRSNQPQHF. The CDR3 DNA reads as TGTGCCAGCTCACAAACCAGACAGGGAAGAAGCAATCAGCCCCAGCATTTT.

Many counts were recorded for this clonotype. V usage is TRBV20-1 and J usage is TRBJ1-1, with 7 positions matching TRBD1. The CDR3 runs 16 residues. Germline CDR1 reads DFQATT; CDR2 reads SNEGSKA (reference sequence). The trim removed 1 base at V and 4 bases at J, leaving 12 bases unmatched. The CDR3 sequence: CSARGGSGGGVTEAFF. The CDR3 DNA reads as TGCAGTGCTAGAGGGGGCTCAGGGGGGGGAGTCACTGAAGCTTTCTTT.

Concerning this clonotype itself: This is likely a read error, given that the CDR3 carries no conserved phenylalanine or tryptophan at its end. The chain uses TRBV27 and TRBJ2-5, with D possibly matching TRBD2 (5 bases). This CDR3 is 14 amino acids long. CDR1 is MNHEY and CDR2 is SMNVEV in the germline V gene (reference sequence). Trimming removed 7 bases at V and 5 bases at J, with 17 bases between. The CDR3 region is CASKLRGIRETQYL. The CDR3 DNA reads TGTGCCAGCAAGTTGAGAGGGATCCGGGAGACCCAGTACCTC.

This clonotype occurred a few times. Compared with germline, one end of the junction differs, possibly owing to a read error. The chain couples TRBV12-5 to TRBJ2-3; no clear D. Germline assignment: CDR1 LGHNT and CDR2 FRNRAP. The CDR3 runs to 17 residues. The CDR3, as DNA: TGTGCTAGTGGTTTGGGGGTACTACCCTCACGCACAAATACGCAGTATTTT. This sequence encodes CASGLGVLPSRTNTQYF.

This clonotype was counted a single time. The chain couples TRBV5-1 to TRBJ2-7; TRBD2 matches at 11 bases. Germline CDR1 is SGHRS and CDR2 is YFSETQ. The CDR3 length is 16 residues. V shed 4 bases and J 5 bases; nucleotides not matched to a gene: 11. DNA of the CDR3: TGCGCCAGCAGCCCGCCGGGACTAGCGGCACCCCACGAGCAGTACTTC. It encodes CASSPPGLAAPHEQYF.

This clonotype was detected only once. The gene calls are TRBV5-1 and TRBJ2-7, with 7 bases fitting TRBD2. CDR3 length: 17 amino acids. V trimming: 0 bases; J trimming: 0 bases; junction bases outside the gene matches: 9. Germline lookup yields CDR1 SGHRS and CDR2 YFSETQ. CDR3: CASSLGSRENLSYEQYF. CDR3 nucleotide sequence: TGCGCCAGCAGCTTGGGTTCGCGGGAGAACCTCTCCTACGAGCAGTACTTC.

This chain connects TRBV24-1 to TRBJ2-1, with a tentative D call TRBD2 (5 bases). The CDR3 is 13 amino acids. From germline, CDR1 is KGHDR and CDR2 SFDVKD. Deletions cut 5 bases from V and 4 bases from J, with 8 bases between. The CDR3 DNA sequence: TGTGCCACCAGTGGAGGACTGTACAATGAGCAGTTCTTC. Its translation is CATSGGLYNEQFF.